This record concerns one T cell receptor beta chain sequence. In the original analysis: Estimation of nucleated cell counts relied on the amplification of reference gene primers. The table came from immunoSEQ multiplex PCR; TCRdb's copy has only in-frame clones and leaves some out. The V and J calls and the clone size are those of that table, but D and trimming were determined from the DNA. The table records approximately 100,000 clones, approximately 80% of them present only once. This sample stems from a study of blood T cell repertoires in COVID-19. Study background: The samples span acute and convalescent COVID-19 from the United States, Italy and Spain. T cells, B-cell-depleted T cells, or PBMCs provided the cDNA or gDNA that served as material.

CDR1 is LNHDA, CDR2 SQIVND, per germline (reference sequence). This CDR3 has 19 residues. V lost 3 bases and J lost 0, with 21 bases in between. The chain is built from TRBV19 and TRBJ1-5; D perhaps matches TRBD1 (6 bases). The receptor was isolated from a woman aged 60 to 75 with acute or convalescent COVID-19. The material sequenced was peripheral blood. The CDR3 nucleotides read TGTGCCAGTAGTATCGATAGTCGGAGGACAGACTATAGCAATCAGCCCCAGCATTTT. It codes for CASSIDSRRTDYSNQPQHF.